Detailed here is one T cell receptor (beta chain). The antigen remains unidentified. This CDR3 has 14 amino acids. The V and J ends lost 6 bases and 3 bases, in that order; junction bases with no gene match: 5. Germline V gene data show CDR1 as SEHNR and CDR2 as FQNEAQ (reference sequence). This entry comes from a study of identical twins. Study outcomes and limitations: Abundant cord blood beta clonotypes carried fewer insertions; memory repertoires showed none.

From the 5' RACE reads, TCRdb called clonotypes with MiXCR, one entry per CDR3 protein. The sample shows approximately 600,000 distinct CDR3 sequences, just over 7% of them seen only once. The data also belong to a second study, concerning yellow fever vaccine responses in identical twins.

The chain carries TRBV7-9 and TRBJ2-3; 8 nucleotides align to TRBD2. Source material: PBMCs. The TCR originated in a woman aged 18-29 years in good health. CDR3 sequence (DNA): TGTGCCAGCAGTCCGGGGGGGCGAACAGATACGCAGTATTTT. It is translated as CASSPGGRTDTQYF.